Listed here are 16 T cell receptor beta chains from one sample, sequenced in a study of T cell responses to AZD1222 COVID-19 vaccine. Clones were sequenced by immunoSEQ multiplex PCR, and TCRdb holds only the in-frame ones, with some missing. The sample lists 150,000 or so clones, 90% to 95% occurring once. The sequences come from peripheral blood, collected 28 days after the second AZD1222 dose. The receptor source for this set is an adult who received the AZD1222 COVID-19 vaccine.

This chain links TRBV7-9 with TRBJ2-5, with 9 bases identical to TRBD1. V dropped 1 base and J dropped 4; count of bases not matched to a gene: 7. Germline V CDR1 and CDR2: SEHNR, FQNEAQ (reference sequence). The CDR3 totals 16 residues. The CDR3 reads CASSLGGTGRGETQYF. The CDR3 bases are TGTGCCAGCAGCTTAGGAGGGACAGGGCGGGGAGAGACCCAGTACTTC.

A single count supports this clone. This chain joins TRBV7-9 and TRBJ1-1, with D possibly TRBD1 on 6 matching bases. CDR3 size: 18 residues. Trimming cost V 1 base and J 3 bases, with 21 bases left between them. Per the germline V gene, CDR1 is SEHNR and CDR2 is FQNEAQ (reference sequence). CDR3 sequence (DNA): TGTGCCAGCAGCTTAGGTCGGGGGGCACAACGTGGCGACACTGAAGCTTTCTTT. It codes for CASSLGRGAQRGDTEAFF.

The chain couples TRBV7-9 to TRBJ1-5; the match to TRBD1 covers 8 bases. Trimming cost V 5 bases and J 2 bases; bases outside gene matches: 5. The CDR3 runs to 15 residues. Germline V gene data show CDR1 as SEHNR and CDR2 as FQNEAQ (reference sequence). CDR3 nucleotides: TGTGCCAGCAGCCGACAGGGGTCTGGCAATCAGCCCCAGCATTTT. Protein product: CASSRQGSGNQPQHF.

This chain connects TRBV27 to TRBJ2-3; 14 positions match TRBD2. Trimming at V came to 4 bases and at J to 0 bases, leaving 9 bases not matched to a gene. The V gene's germline CDR1 is MNHEY and CDR2 SMNVEV (reference sequence). The CDR3 contains 19 residues. CDR3 protein: CASSSHRLAGGPSTDTQYF. CDR3 nucleotide sequence: TGTGCCAGCAGTTCCCACCGACTAGCGGGAGGGCCGAGCACAGATACGCAGTATTTT.

J is TRBJ2-1 and V is TRBV4-3, with 8 bases matching TRBD2. V trimming: 0 bases; J trimming: 6 bases; junction bases outside the gene matches: 10. Per germline, CDR1 LGHNA and CDR2 YSLEER. The CDR3 loop spans 17 amino acids. The CDR3 reads CASSQDFGTSRSNEQFF. The CDR3 nucleotides are TGCGCCAGCAGCCAAGACTTCGGGACTAGTAGGAGCAATGAGCAGTTCTTC.

This chain connects TRBV2 to TRBJ2-5, with a weak D call TRBD1 (5 bases). The CDR3 runs to 15 residues. V dropped 7 bases and J dropped 2 bases, with 17 bases sitting between them. Per the germline V gene, CDR1 is SNHLY and CDR2 is FYNNEI. The CDR3 region is CASKGQWGIQETQYF. CDR3 bases: TGTGCCAGCAAGGGGCAATGGGGAATTCAAGAGACCCAGTACTTC.

The chain links TRBV2 to TRBJ2-5; no definite D call. V was trimmed by 7 bases and J by 0 bases, leaving 12 bases between them. The CDR3 covers 14 residues. The germline CDR1 and CDR2 sequences are SNHLY and FYNNEI. The CDR3 protein is CASMKDVHQETQYF. In nucleotides, the CDR3 is TGTGCCAGCATGAAGGACGTACACCAAGAGACCCAGTACTTC.

The chain links TRBV10-2 to TRBJ2-1; TRBD2 agrees at 14 bases. The germline CDR1 and CDR2 sequences are WSHSY and SAAADI. CDR3 size: 18 residues. With 0 bases clipped from V and 5 bases from J, the junction kept 6 bases outside the gene matches. The CDR3 sequence: CASSESRGLAGAHNEQFF. As DNA, the CDR3 is TGCGCCAGCAGTGAGTCGAGGGGACTAGCGGGGGCCCACAATGAGCAGTTCTTC.

V and J are TRBV10-3 and TRBJ2-2; TRBD2 is a possible D gene (7 bases). CDR3 length: 15 amino acids. The germline CDR1 and CDR2 sequences are ENHRY and SYGVKD. Trimming removed 10 bases from V and 4 bases from J, with 19 bases in between. Here the CDR3 reads CANVVGGETTGELFF. In nucleotides, the CDR3 is TGTGCCAACGTGGTAGGGGGGGAAACCACCGGGGAGCTGTTTTTT.

J is TRBJ1-2 and V is TRBV29-1; D remains unclear. CDR3 length: 11 amino acids. Germline CDR1 SQVTM, CDR2 ANQGSEA. CDR3 sequence (DNA): TGCAGAGCGGGTCTGGGAGGCGGCTACACCTTC. It encodes CRAGLGGGYTF.

V is TRBV3-1 (or the pseudogene TRBV3-2) and J is TRBJ1-1; D is perhaps TRBD1 (5 bases). V was clipped by 7 bases and J by 8 bases, with 11 bases between them. This CDR3 region has 11 residues. CDR1 and CDR2 from the germline V gene are LGHDT and YNNKEL (reference sequence). The CDR3 loop is CASNSRGEAFF. The CDR3 region has the DNA TGTGCCAGCAATTCGAGGGGCGAAGCTTTCTTT.

This clone has a handful of counts. This chain links TRBV7-2 with TRBJ2-7; TRBD1 agrees at 7 bases. The CDR3 covers 15 residues. Germline V lookup: CDR1 SGHTA, CDR2 FQGNSA. Germline trimming cut 1 base from V and 2 bases from J; bases unmatched to any gene: 5. The CDR3 coding sequence is TGTGCCAGCAGCTTAGAGCACAGGGGCGCCTACGAGCAGTACTTC. The encoded protein is CASSLEHRGAYEQYF.

The V call is TRBV4-1, the J call TRBJ2-1, with 11 bases matching TRBD2. Germline loops: CDR1 MGHRA, CDR2 YSYEKL. There are 16 residues in the CDR3. The junction had 7 bases not matched to a gene; V was cut back by 0 bases and J by 9 bases. CDR3 loop: CASSQERGLAVGEQFF. Written as DNA, the CDR3 is TGCGCCAGCAGCCAAGAACGGGGACTAGCGGTGGGTGAGCAGTTCTTC.

The J gene is TRBJ1-2, the V gene TRBV5-5; TRBD1 matches 9 bases. The J segment lost 4 bases and the V segment lost 4 bases, leaving 5 bases of the junction unmatched. This CDR3 contains 14 residues. Germline V CDR1 and CDR2: SGHKS, YYEKEE (reference sequence). CDR3 in amino acids: CASSPTGGSYGYTF. The CDR3 DNA reads TGTGCCAGCAGCCCGACAGGGGGAAGCTATGGCTACACCTTC.

The chain joins TRBV2 to TRBJ2-3; D possibly corresponds to TRBD2 (6 bases). The germline V gene has CDR1 SNHLY and CDR2 FYNNEI. V was trimmed by 4 bases and J by 11 bases, leaving 22 bases between them. CDR3 length: 15 residues. CDR3 bases: TGTGCCAGCAGTGTCGGTAGCGGAGGGTGGGGCGAGCAGTATTTT. Protein: CASSVGSGGWGEQYF.

V is TRBV4-2 and J is TRBJ2-7; D may be TRBD2 (5 bases). The length of the CDR3 is 15 residues. V was trimmed by 1 base and J by 2 bases, leaving 12 bases between them. The germline CDR1 and CDR2 sequences are LGHNA and YNFKEQ. CDR3 in amino acids: CASSQASAGTYEQYF. As DNA, the CDR3 is TGTGCCAGCAGCCAAGCCTCCGCCGGGACCTACGAGCAGTACTTC.